Listed below are T cell receptor beta chains from one sample, sequenced in a study of cytomegalovirus exposure and HLA in healthy donors. Using immunoSEQ multiplex PCR, the repertoire was profiled, and TCRdb retains in-frame clones only, with some absent. The table lists around 190,000 clones, over 75% of them singletons. Sequencing was performed on PBMCs. The receptors were sampled from a man between 60 and 75 years old in good health and CMV-seronegative. Each CDR3 is given with its conserved first and last residue. D genes are given only for firm matches. Only part of the rows carry a size: once, few, many, or a class if the clone is expanded.

v_call	clone_size	d_call	j_call	cdr3_aa	cdr3_nt
TRBV5-1	once	.	TRBJ2-3	CASSPTTVSTDTQYF	TGCGCCAGCAGCCCCACGACAGTGAGCACAGATACGCAGTATTTT
TRBV19	few	.	TRBJ2-5	CASSTPGYQETQYF	TGTGCCAGTAGTACCCCAGGATATCAAGAGACCCAGTACTTC
TRBV5-1	.	TRBD2	TRBJ2-3	CASSLVRGLAGVYSTDTQYF	TGCGCCAGCAGCTTGGTTCGGGGACTAGCGGGAGTCTACAGCACAGATACGCAGTATTTT
TRBV30	.	.	TRBJ1-2	CAWSGQASRGYTF	TGTGCCTGGAGTGGACAGGCCTCCCGGGGCTACACCTTC
TRBV4-1	.	.	TRBJ2-2	CASSRGDPITGELFF	TGCGCCAGCAGCCGGGGGGATCCTATCACCGGGGAGCTGTTTTTT
TRBV28	.	TRBD1	TRBJ2-7	CASSSQGASGDEQYF	TGTGCCAGCAGTTCACAGGGGGCGTCGGGCGACGAGCAGTACTTC
TRBV7-8	.	.	TRBJ1-2	CASSLRETNYGYTF	TGTGCCAGCAGCTTGCGTGAAACCAACTATGGCTACACCTTC
TRBV6-1	.	.	TRBJ2-7	CASSEQNSYEQYF	TGTGCCAGCAGTGAACAGAATTCCTACGAGCAGTACTTC
TRBV29-1	.	TRBD1	TRBJ1-1	CSVSRGTTEAFF	TGCAGCGTTAGCAGGGGGACCACTGAAGCTTTCTTT
TRBV15	.	.	TRBJ1-5	CATRGSNQPQHF	TGTGCCACTCGGGGAAGCAATCAGCCCCAGCATTTT
TRBV6-1	.	TRBD1	TRBJ1-1	CASSRDRGGTEAFF	TGTGCCAGCAGTAGGGACAGGGGAGGGACTGAAGCTTTCTTT
TRBV25-1	few	.	TRBJ1-5	CASSSGGRGSNQPQHF	TGTGCCAGCAGTTCCGGTGGCAGGGGTAGCAATCAGCCCCAGCATTTT
TRBV6-1	.	.	TRBJ2-7	CASSRTQGNEQYF	TGTGCCAGCAGCCGTACCCAGGGTAACGAGCAGTACTTC
TRBV23-1	.	TRBD1	TRBJ1-1	CASSQSRQGRTEAFF	TGCGCCAGCAGTCAATCTCGACAGGGGCGTACTGAAGCTTTCTTT
TRBV6-6	.	TRBD1	TRBJ1-1	CASSDRGRTEAFF	TGTGCCAGCAGCGACAGGGGGCGGACTGAAGCTTTCTTT
TRBV5-5	.	TRBD2	TRBJ2-5	CASSPGGDQETQYF	TGTGCCAGCAGCCCCGGGGGGGACCAAGAGACCCAGTACTTC
TRBV5-1	.	.	TRBJ2-6	CASSLEDLRGSGANVLTF	TGCGCCAGCAGCTTGGAGGATCTGAGGGGGTCTGGGGCCAACGTCCTGACTTTC
TRBV28	.	.	TRBJ2-5	CASSSQGPLQETQYF	TGTGCCAGCAGTTCTCAGGGGCCACTACAAGAGACCCAGTACTTC
TRBV19	few	.	TRBJ1-5	CASSIGQVYNQPQHF	TGTGCCAGTAGTATAGGCCAGGTGTACAATCAGCCCCAGCATTTT
TRBV5-1	.	.	TRBJ2-7	CASSLPPDSSQYF	TGCGCCAGCAGCTTGCCCCCGGACAGTTCGCAGTACTTC
TRBV13	.	.	TRBJ2-7	CASSLGRDYEQYF	TGTGCCAGCAGCTTGGGCAGGGACTACGAGCAGTACTTC
TRBV7-9	.	TRBD1	TRBJ2-1	CASSLGVGQGGDEQFF	TGTGCCAGCAGCTTAGGAGTCGGACAGGGGGGAGATGAGCAGTTCTTC
TRBV6-4	few	TRBD2	TRBJ2-3	CASRVSGSATDTQYF	TGTGCCAGCAGAGTTAGCGGGAGTGCCACAGATACGCAGTATTTT
TRBV19	.	TRBD1	TRBJ1-5	CASSPTGPYSNQPQHF	TGTGCCAGTAGTCCGACAGGGCCCTATAGCAATCAGCCCCAGCATTTT
TRBV11-2	.	TRBD2	TRBJ2-5	CASSRGLAGGPLAETQYF	TGTGCCAGCAGCCGGGGACTAGCGGGGGGGCCTTTAGCAGAGACCCAGTACTTC